This section outlines one T cell receptor (beta chain) sequence together with its context. Its matching antigen is unknown. This record belongs to a study of CD8+ T cells in alopecia areata. Study-level information: Those treated were given oral tofacitinib at 5 to 10 mg twice daily. Study results and limitations: Clonality was higher in lesional than normal scalp, especially in alopecia totalis/universalis.

The authors sorted CD4+ and CD8+ T cells from PBMCs. CDR1 and CDR2 from the germline V gene are SQVTM and ANQGSEA. CDR3 length equals 14 residues. V was shortened by 4 bases and J by 1 base, with 13 bases between the two germline ends. It was cDNA, reverse transcribed from extracted RNA, that served as the sequencing template. Assay: immunoSEQ multiplex PCR; the TCRdb copy retains only in-frame clones and omits some. The sample includes some 150,000 clones, around 64% seen only once; the top ten take roughly 11%. The sample consisted of CD8+ T cells sorted from blood, taken at week 0. The chain combines TRBV29-1 with TRBJ1-1; D might be TRBD1 (6 bases). This sequence originates from a human donor with alopecia areata. The CDR3 DNA is TGCAGCGTTGGCGGGGGGGCTACGAACACTGAAGCTTTCTTT. Translation: CSVGGGATNTEAFF.